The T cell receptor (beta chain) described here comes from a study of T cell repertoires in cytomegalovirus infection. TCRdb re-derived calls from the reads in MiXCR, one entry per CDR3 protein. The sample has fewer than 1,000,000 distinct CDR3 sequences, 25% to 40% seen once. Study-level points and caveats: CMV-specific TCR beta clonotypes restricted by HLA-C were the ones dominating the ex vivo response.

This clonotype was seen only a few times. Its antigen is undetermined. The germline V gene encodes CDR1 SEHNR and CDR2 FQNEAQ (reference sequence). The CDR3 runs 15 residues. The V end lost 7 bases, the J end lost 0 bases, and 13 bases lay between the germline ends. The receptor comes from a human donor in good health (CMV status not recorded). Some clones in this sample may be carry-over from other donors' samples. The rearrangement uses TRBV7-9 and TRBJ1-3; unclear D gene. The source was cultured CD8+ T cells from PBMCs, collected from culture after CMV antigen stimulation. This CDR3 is CASKLRSSSGNTIYF. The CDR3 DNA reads TGTGCCAGCAAGCTAAGGTCCTCCTCTGGAAACACCATATATTTT.